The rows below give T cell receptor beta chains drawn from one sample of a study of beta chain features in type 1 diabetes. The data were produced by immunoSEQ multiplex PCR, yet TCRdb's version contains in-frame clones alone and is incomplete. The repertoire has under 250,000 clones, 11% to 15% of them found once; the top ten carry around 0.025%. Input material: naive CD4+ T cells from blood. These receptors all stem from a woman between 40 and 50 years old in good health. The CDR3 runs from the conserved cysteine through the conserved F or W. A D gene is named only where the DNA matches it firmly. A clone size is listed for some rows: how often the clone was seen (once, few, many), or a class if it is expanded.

CDR3nt: TGTGCCAGCAGGGACAGGGGGGCAACTAATGAAAAACTGTTTTTT
CDR3aa: CASRDRGATNEKLFF
v_gene: TRBV5-4
j_gene: TRBJ1-4
d_gene: TRBD1
abundance: few

CDR3nt: TGTGCCAGCAGCTTGATTAGCGGGGCTACAGATACGCAGTATTTT
CDR3aa: CASSLISGATDTQYF
v_gene: TRBV11-2
j_gene: TRBJ2-3
d_gene: TRBD2
abundance: .

CDR3nt: TGTGCCAGCAGGTTTCGGACAGGGGGAACCTACGAGCAGTACTTC
CDR3aa: CASRFRTGGTYEQYF
v_gene: TRBV6-5
j_gene: TRBJ2-7
d_gene: TRBD1
abundance: few

CDR3nt: TGCGCCAGCAGCTTGGGTCTTAATCAAGAGACCCAGTACTTC
CDR3aa: CASSLGLNQETQYF
v_gene: TRBV5-1
j_gene: TRBJ2-5
d_gene: .
abundance: .

CDR3nt: TGTGCCAGCAGCTACGAGCCGAGACAGGGTTCACCCCTCCACTTT
CDR3aa: CASSYEPRQGSPLHF
v_gene: TRBV6-1
j_gene: TRBJ1-6
d_gene: TRBD1
abundance: few

CDR3nt: TGTGCCAGCAGCCCAGCGGGGGGCCCAGGGACCCAGTACTTC
CDR3aa: CASSPAGGPGTQYF
v_gene: TRBV11-2
j_gene: TRBJ2-5
d_gene: TRBD2
abundance: .

CDR3nt: TGTGCCAGCAGTACCGAACAGGGGGTTATCGAGACCCAGTACTTC
CDR3aa: CASSTEQGVIETQYF
v_gene: TRBV28
j_gene: TRBJ2-5
d_gene: TRBD1
abundance: .

CDR3nt: TGTGCCAGTGCCGCCCTCCCCAGCGGGGTGGGACCCAACGAGCAGTACTTC
CDR3aa: CASAALPSGVGPNEQYF
v_gene: TRBV19
j_gene: TRBJ2-7
d_gene: TRBD2
abundance: .

CDR3nt: TGCGCCAGCAGCTTTAACTTAGCGGGGGCGGCAGATACGCAGTATTTT
CDR3aa: CASSFNLAGAADTQYF
v_gene: TRBV5-1
j_gene: TRBJ2-3
d_gene: TRBD2
abundance: few

CDR3nt: TGTGCCAGCAGCTTAGTAGCGGTGAGCTCCTACAATGAGCAGTTCTTC
CDR3aa: CASSLVAVSSYNEQFF
v_gene: TRBV7-6
j_gene: TRBJ2-1
d_gene: .
abundance: few

CDR3nt: TGTGCCAGCAGCGTAGCTCCGACAGGGGCGGCTGGAAACACCATATATTTT
CDR3aa: CASSVAPTGAAGNTIYF
v_gene: TRBV9
j_gene: TRBJ1-3
d_gene: TRBD1
abundance: few

CDR3nt: TGCAGCGTTGGAGCGAGGTTGGTCCAAGAGACCCAGTACTTC
CDR3aa: CSVGARLVQETQYF
v_gene: TRBV29-1
j_gene: TRBJ2-5
d_gene: .
abundance: few

CDR3nt: TGCGCCAGCAGCTTGTGGGCAACCAGTTCGGCCTACGAGCAGTACTTC
CDR3aa: CASSLWATSSAYEQYF
v_gene: TRBV5-1
j_gene: TRBJ2-7
d_gene: .
abundance: .

CDR3nt: TGCGCCAGCAGCCAGCAGGGACTCGCTGAAGCTTTCTTT
CDR3aa: CASSQQGLAEAFF
v_gene: TRBV4-1
j_gene: TRBJ1-1
d_gene: .
abundance: .

CDR3nt: TGTGCCAGCAGCCCCCTGCAGGGCGCCCAAGAGACCCAGTACTTC
CDR3aa: CASSPLQGAQETQYF
v_gene: TRBV11-2
j_gene: TRBJ2-5
d_gene: .
abundance: .

CDR3nt: TGTGCCAGCAGCTTGGGCTGGGGGACAGGTAACAATGAGCAGTTCTTC
CDR3aa: CASSLGWGTGNNEQFF
v_gene: TRBV5-6
j_gene: TRBJ2-1
d_gene: TRBD1
abundance: .

CDR3nt: TGTGCCAGCACCAAAACCTTGACGGTGGGAGGGGATACGCAGTATTTT
CDR3aa: CASTKTLTVGGDTQYF
v_gene: TRBV2
j_gene: TRBJ2-3
d_gene: TRBD2
abundance: few

CDR3nt: TGTGCCAGTAGTATATCGGAGACCCAGTACTTC
CDR3aa: CASSISETQYF
v_gene: TRBV19
j_gene: TRBJ2-5
d_gene: .
abundance: few

CDR3nt: TGTGCCAGCAGCTTGGAGGGACACTTTGAAGCTTTCTTT
CDR3aa: CASSLEGHFEAFF
v_gene: TRBV5-5
j_gene: TRBJ1-1
d_gene: .
abundance: .

CDR3nt: TGTGCCAGCTCACCGAGGGATATAGCGGGGGCGTCTGGGAATGAGCAGTTCTTC
CDR3aa: CASSPRDIAGASGNEQFF
v_gene: TRBV18
j_gene: TRBJ2-1
d_gene: TRBD2
abundance: few

CDR3nt: TGTGCCACCTACACCAGGGATGGAGAGACCCAGTACTTC
CDR3aa: CATYTRDGETQYF
v_gene: TRBV6-1
j_gene: TRBJ2-5
d_gene: .
abundance: .

CDR3nt: TGTGCCAGCAGCCAAGAAACGTATTCCGGGACAGGGGACGACGGGGGTGACGGGGAGCTGTTTTTT
CDR3aa: CASSQETYSGTGDDGGDGELFF
v_gene: TRBV4-2
j_gene: TRBJ2-2
d_gene: TRBD1
abundance: .

CDR3nt: TGTGCCAGCAGCTTTGCAGGGTATAACGGGGAGCTGTTTTTT
CDR3aa: CASSFAGYNGELFF
v_gene: TRBV5-4
j_gene: TRBJ2-2
d_gene: .
abundance: few

CDR3nt: TGCAGCGTCCGGATCGACACCCCACGAGGCTACACCTTC
CDR3aa: CSVRIDTPRGYTF
v_gene: TRBV29-1
j_gene: TRBJ1-2
d_gene: .
abundance: .

CDR3nt: TGCGCCAGCAGCTTGACACCGGGACAGGGGGCCATGAACACTGAAGCTTTCTTT
CDR3aa: CASSLTPGQGAMNTEAFF
v_gene: TRBV5-1
j_gene: TRBJ1-1
d_gene: TRBD1
abundance: .

CDR3nt: TGTGCCAGTAGTATAGAAGGACTAGCGGGATACGAGCAGTACTTC
CDR3aa: CASSIEGLAGYEQYF
v_gene: TRBV19
j_gene: TRBJ2-7
d_gene: TRBD2
abundance: .

CDR3nt: TGTGCCAGCAGCCCGCGACTAGCGGGGGGAAATGAGCAGTTCTTC
CDR3aa: CASSPRLAGGNEQFF
v_gene: TRBV11-2
j_gene: TRBJ2-1
d_gene: TRBD2
abundance: few

CDR3nt: TGTGCTAGTGCGATTCGGACAGGGGCGCCCTACGAGCAGTACTTC
CDR3aa: CASAIRTGAPYEQYF
v_gene: TRBV12-5
j_gene: TRBJ2-7
d_gene: TRBD1
abundance: .

CDR3nt: TGCGCCAGCAGTCAAAACCGACAGGGCGATGCCGGGGAGCTGTTTTTT
CDR3aa: CASSQNRQGDAGELFF
v_gene: TRBV5-1
j_gene: TRBJ2-2
d_gene: TRBD1
abundance: few

CDR3nt: TGCGCCAGCAGTCAACCCCGACAGGGAAAAAACATTCAGTACTTC
CDR3aa: CASSQPRQGKNIQYF
v_gene: TRBV23-1
j_gene: TRBJ2-4
d_gene: TRBD1
abundance: .

CDR3nt: TGCGCCAGCAGCTTTACACCTAGCACAGATACGCAGTATTTT
CDR3aa: CASSFTPSTDTQYF
v_gene: TRBV5-1
j_gene: TRBJ2-3
d_gene: .
abundance: .

CDR3nt: TGTGCCAGCAGTGAAAGAGGGATTCAGCCCCAGCATTTT
CDR3aa: CASSERGIQPQHF
v_gene: TRBV6-1
j_gene: TRBJ1-5
d_gene: .
abundance: .

CDR3nt: TGTGCCAGCAGCAAACAGGGCTTC
CDR3aa: CASSKQGF
v_gene: TRBV21-1
j_gene: TRBJ1-2
d_gene: .
abundance: few

CDR3nt: TGCAGTGGGGGGGGTGAAGAGACCCAGTACTTC
CDR3aa: CSGGGEETQYF
v_gene: TRBV20-1
j_gene: TRBJ2-5
d_gene: TRBD2
abundance: few

CDR3nt: TGTGCCAGCTCACCACCGGGACTGTACAATGAGCAGTTCTTC
CDR3aa: CASSPPGLYNEQFF
v_gene: TRBV18
j_gene: TRBJ2-1
d_gene: .
abundance: few

CDR3nt: TGTGCCAGCAGCTTCAGGGCAGCCTATGGGACCCAGTACTTC
CDR3aa: CASSFRAAYGTQYF
v_gene: TRBV5-4
j_gene: TRBJ2-5
d_gene: .
abundance: .

CDR3nt: TGTGCCAGCAGCTTCCTGGGCCCTCCGTACAATGAGCAGTTCTTC
CDR3aa: CASSFLGPPYNEQFF
v_gene: TRBV5-8
j_gene: TRBJ2-1
d_gene: .
abundance: few

CDR3nt: TGTGCCAGCGCTTTGGGAGCGGCCTTAACAGATACGCAGTATTTT
CDR3aa: CASALGAALTDTQYF
v_gene: TRBV9
j_gene: TRBJ2-3
d_gene: .
abundance: .

CDR3nt: TGCGCCAGCAGCCTTAGCGGGGGTCGCACCGGGGAGCTGTTTTTT
CDR3aa: CASSLSGGRTGELFF
v_gene: TRBV5-1
j_gene: TRBJ2-2
d_gene: TRBD2
abundance: few

CDR3nt: TGTGCCAGCTACAGCAGGGACAGGGTGACCCAGTACTTC
CDR3aa: CASYSRDRVTQYF
v_gene: TRBV28
j_gene: TRBJ2-5
d_gene: TRBD1
abundance: few

CDR3nt: TGTGCCAGCTCATACACAGGGGAGCACACTGAAGCTTTCTTT
CDR3aa: CASSYTGEHTEAFF
v_gene: TRBV18
j_gene: TRBJ1-1
d_gene: TRBD1
abundance: .

CDR3nt: TGTGCCAGCAGCTCAGGCAGGACAGGCTACCAAGAGACCCAGTACTTC
CDR3aa: CASSSGRTGYQETQYF
v_gene: TRBV7-7
j_gene: TRBJ2-5
d_gene: TRBD1
abundance: .